A single sample gave rise to the 18 T cell receptor beta chains below, sequenced in a study of blood T cell repertoires in COVID-19. Data came from immunoSEQ multiplex PCR; TCRdb stores just in-frame clones and leaves some out. The data contain 110,000 to 150,000 clones, about 90% of them seen just once; the ten biggest clones take up 11%. The sequencing input was PBMCs or T cells enriched from blood (not recorded which). All receptors come from a man in his fifties or sixties who had recovered from COVID-19.

In this sample, this clone turned up a few times. This sequence joins TRBV9 and TRBJ1-3; 12 bases align to TRBD1. V was clipped by 3 bases and J by 3 bases; unmatched bases: 7. Germline V lookup: CDR1 SGDLS, CDR2 YYNGEE. This CDR3 comprises 17 residues. In DNA form, the CDR3 reads TGTGCCAGCAGCGCAGGGACAGGGGGCTTGCTTGGAAACACCATATATTTT. This codes for CASSAGTGGLLGNTIYF.

The chain combines TRBV5-1 with TRBJ1-1, with D perhaps TRBD1 (5 bases). The CDR3 runs to 15 residues. The ends were cut back, 4 bases at V and 6 bases at J, with 19 bases in the middle. Germline CDR1 reads SGHRS; CDR2 reads YFSETQ. CDR3 amino acids: CASSTQDSRHAEAFF. The DNA for the CDR3 is TGCGCCAGCAGCACACAAGACAGCCGACACGCTGAAGCTTTCTTT.

This clone has more than one count but fewer than ten. The chain links TRBV19 to TRBJ1-5; 7 bases map to TRBD1. V was clipped by 7 bases and J by 1 base; unmatched bases: 7. The CDR3 covers 15 residues. Germline CDR1 is LNHDA and CDR2 is SQIVND (reference sequence). In DNA form, the CDR3 reads TGTGCCAGTACTCGGGACAGCAGAAGCAATCAGCCCCAGCATTTT. Protein sequence: CASTRDSRSNQPQHF. Using reference TRBV19 and TRBJ1-5 for the parts outside the CDR3, the full variable domain is DGGITQSPKYLFRKEGQNVTLSCEQNLNHDAMYWYRQDPGQGLRLIYYSQIVNDFQKGDIAEGYSVSREKKESFPLTVTSAQKNPTAFYLCASTRDSRSNQPQHFGDGTRLSIL.

This clone is a singleton in its sample. The chain recombines TRBV4-1 with TRBJ2-7; TRBD1 matches 12 bases. The germline V gene has CDR1 MGHRA and CDR2 YSYEKL. The CDR3 totals 15 residues. Unmatched junction bases numbered 4, after V lost 3 bases and J lost 4 bases. Here the CDR3 DNA reads TGCGCCAGCAGCCAGGGACAGGGGGCTATTTACGAGCAGTACTTC. This codes for CASSQGQGAIYEQYF.

V gene TRBV7-9 combines with J gene TRBJ2-1; 9 nucleotides line up with TRBD2. Germline CDR1 is SEHNR and CDR2 is FQNEAQ (reference sequence). The CDR3 covers 15 residues. With V trimmed by 5 bases and J by 10 bases, 12 bases remained unmatched. The DNA of the CDR3 is TGTGCCAGCAGCCCTCCGGCGGGAGGGGTAAGCGAGCAGTTCTTC. Protein product: CASSPPAGGVSEQFF. Looking up the rest from reference TRBV7-9 and TRBJ2-1 gives the full variable domain: DTGVSQNPRHKITKRGQNVTFRCDPISEHNRLYWYRQTLGQGPEFLTYFQNEAQLEKSRLLSDRFSAERPKGSFSTLEIQRTEQGDSAMYLCASSPPAGGVSEQFFGPGTRLTVL.

This chain connects TRBV5-1 to TRBJ1-1; unclear D gene. CDR1 and CDR2 (germline): SGHRS, YFSETQ. Between the trimmed V and J ends, which lost 5 bases and 10 bases, there was a span of 12 bases. The CDR3 is made up of 11 amino acids. The CDR3 region is CASSGTVGAFF. DNA for the CDR3: TGCGCCAGCAGTGGTACGGTTGGAGCTTTCTTT.

The chain has TRBV6-5 and TRBJ2-7, with D perhaps matching TRBD2 (6 bases). This CDR3 has 12 residues. The germline V gene has CDR1 MNHEY and CDR2 SVGAGI. The V end was cut by 7 bases, the J end by 4 bases, with 11 bases between. CDR3 in amino acids: CASTFGRYEQYF. CDR3 in DNA: TGTGCCAGCACCTTCGGGAGATACGAGCAGTACTTC.

This rearrangement joins TRBV18 to TRBJ2-7; weak D call: TRBD2 (6 bases). Between the trimmed V and J ends, which lost 3 bases and 1 base, there was a span of 13 bases. CDR1 is KGHSH and CDR2 is LQKENI in the germline V gene. The CDR3 length is 15 residues. The CDR3 DNA reads as TGTGCCAGCTCACCGGGAGGCACGGGATCCTACGAGCAGTACTTC. Amino acids: CASSPGGTGSYEQYF.

V is TRBV16 and J is TRBJ1-1, with TRBD1 matching over 8 bases. CDR3 size: 14 residues. From germline, CDR1 is KGHSY and CDR2 FQNENV. V shed 3 bases and J 1 base; nucleotides not matched to a gene: 1. The CDR3 sequence is CASSHQGANTEAFF. CDR3 nucleotides: TGTGCCAGCAGCCATCAGGGGGCGAACACTGAAGCTTTCTTT.

This chain connects TRBV6-5 to TRBJ2-7; D might be TRBD2 (6 bases). V shed 2 bases and J shed 7 bases, with 12 bases lying between them. This CDR3 region has 13 residues. Germline lookup yields CDR1 MNHEY and CDR2 SVGAGI. In DNA, the CDR3 is TGTGCCAGCAGTTACAGTGAGGGAGGAGAGCAGTACTTC. Its protein is CASSYSEGGEQYF.

The chain uses TRBV27 and TRBJ2-1; TRBD2 matches at 11 bases. Germline CDR1 MNHEY, CDR2 SMNVEV (reference sequence). The CDR3 is 15 residues long. V was clipped by 6 bases and J by 3 bases; unmatched bases: 4. DNA for the CDR3: TGTGCCAGCAGCCGACTAGCGGGGCTCTACAATGAGCAGTTCTTC. Translated: CASSRLAGLYNEQFF.

The V gene is TRBV3-1 (or the pseudogene TRBV3-2), the J gene TRBJ1-4, with 7 nucleotides matching TRBD1. J gave up 3 bases and V 6 bases, and 4 bases lay outside the gene matches. This CDR3 is built from 14 residues. Germline CDR1 and CDR2: LGHDT and YNNKEL (reference sequence). The CDR3 reads CASRGTASNEKLFF. As DNA, the CDR3 is TGTGCCAGCAGGGGGACAGCTTCTAATGAAAAACTGTTTTTT.

The table lists this clone with a few counts. The chain couples TRBV5-6 to TRBJ1-5, with D tentatively TRBD1 (5 bases). This CDR3 spans 16 amino acids. The germline CDR1 and CDR2 sequences are SGHDT and YYEEEE. V lost 1 base and J 4 bases, leaving 15 bases between the germline ends. This chain's CDR3 is CASSLLVSDRNQPQHF. CDR3 DNA sequence: TGTGCCAGCAGCTTGCTGGTCTCCGACAGAAATCAGCCCCAGCATTTT.

The genes are TRBV12-3 or TRBV12-4 and TRBJ2-7; 8 bases map to TRBD2. The V and J ends lost 8 bases and 7 bases, in that order; junction bases with no gene match: 7. The CDR3 loop spans 12 amino acids. The CDR3 region is CASQTSAEEQYF. The CDR3 coding sequence is TGTGCCAGCCAGACTAGCGCGGAGGAGCAGTACTTC.

The count of this clone is one. The rearrangement uses TRBV7-3 and TRBJ2-6; possible D gene TRBD2, 6 bases. The CDR3 contains 15 residues. V was cut by 3 bases and J by 2 bases, with 8 bases left in between. Germline-derived CDR1 and CDR2 are SGHTA and FQGTGA. CDR3 loop: CASSLGGAGANVLTF. Written as DNA, the CDR3 is TGTGCCAGCAGCTTGGGCGGGGCTGGGGCCAACGTCCTGACTTTC.

The rearrangement links TRBV5-4 to TRBJ2-5; a possible D gene is TRBD2 (7 bases). V was trimmed by 7 bases and J by 5 bases, leaving 18 bases between them. CDR3 length equals 14 residues. The germline gives CDR1 SGHNT, CDR2 YYREEE (reference sequence). DNA of the CDR3: TGTGCCAGCTCAAGGGGGGGGGCACAGGAGACCCAGTACTTC. Its translation is CASSRGGAQETQYF.

J is TRBJ1-1 and V is TRBV2; D remains ambiguous. V lost 8 bases and J 0 bases, leaving 10 bases between the germline ends. The CDR3 runs to 13 residues. From germline, CDR1 is SNHLY and CDR2 FYNNEI. As DNA, the CDR3 is TGTGCCAGCCCGGGGAACATGAACACTGAAGCTTTCTTT. Protein sequence: CASPGNMNTEAFF.

The chain recombines TRBV28 with TRBJ2-7, with a possible D match to TRBD2 (6 bases). Germline V gene sequence: CDR1 MDHEN, CDR2 SYDVKM. V lost 8 bases and J lost 2, with 10 bases in between. CDR3 length equals 12 residues. CDR3 DNA: TGTGCCAGCGGAGGGAAAGCCTACGAGCAGTACTTC. It yields the protein CASGGKAYEQYF.